These 21 T cell receptor beta chains were sequenced from one sample in a study of cytomegalovirus exposure and HLA in healthy donors (dated by TCRdb to 2016 to 2017). The library was obtained by the immunoSEQ multiplex PCR assay. The multiplex PCR relied on a mix of 60 forward primers for TCR Vbeta segments and 13 reverse primers for TCR Jbeta segments. TCRdb mirrors the immuneACCESS table, restricted to in-frame sequences. Some clones are absent from its copies; in checked studies, under half trace to an unresolved V gene, and the reason for the others is unknown. The sample data list around 120,000 clones, and around 83% of these were observed just once. Around 1.2% of the sample is held by the ten biggest clonotypes. Sequenced sample: PBMCs. The receptors shown here come from a girl aged 2 to 10 in good health and CMV-seronegative.

This chain joins TRBV7-9 and TRBJ1-5, with D uncertain. V was trimmed by 2 bases and J by 7 bases, leaving 6 bases between them. Germline V gives CDR1 SEHNR, CDR2 FQNEAQ (reference sequence). This CDR3 is 12 amino acids long. CDR3 sequence: CASSLQNQPQHF. CDR3 nucleotides: TGTGCCAGCAGCTTACAGAACCAGCCCCAGCATTTT.

This rearrangement joins TRBV19 to TRBJ1-2; the D is unclear. Germline V CDR1 and CDR2: LNHDA, SQIVND (reference sequence). Trimming took off 3 bases at V and 4 bases at J, with 9 bases between the two ends. The CDR3 has 13 residues. Here the CDR3 reads CASSMVTVYGYTF. Here the CDR3 DNA reads TGTGCCAGTAGTATGGTAACAGTCTATGGCTACACCTTC.

This chain connects TRBV11-2 to TRBJ1-4; 7 bases agree with TRBD1. CDR3 size: 14 residues. After removal of 4 bases from V and 6 bases from J, the junction contained 5 bases not matched to a gene. Looked up from germline, CDR1 is SGHAT and CDR2 is FQNNGV. In nucleotides, the CDR3 is TGTGCCAGCAGCTCCAGAGGGGGCGATGAAAAACTGTTTTTT. Its protein product is CASSSRGGDEKLFF.

The V call is TRBV7-2, the J call TRBJ1-2; TRBD1 matches at 12 bases. J lost 7 bases, V lost 0 bases, and 3 bases had no gene match. There are 15 residues in the CDR3. CDR1 and CDR2 from the germline V gene are SGHTA and FQGNSA. CDR3 bases: TGTGCCAGCAGCTTAGCTGGGACAGGGGGCCGTGGCTACACCTTC. It is translated as CASSLAGTGGRGYTF.

This clone was seen a single time. The chain combines TRBV27 with TRBJ1-4; D perhaps matches TRBD1 (6 bases). This CDR3 spans 13 amino acids. The V end lost 5 bases, the J end lost 7 bases, and 11 bases lay between the germline ends. The germline CDR1 and CDR2 sequences are MNHEY and SMNVEV (reference sequence). The CDR3: CASSMGHPEKLFF. The CDR3 bases are TGTGCCAGCAGTATGGGACATCCTGAAAAACTGTTTTTT.

This clone was observed once. The chain links TRBV4-3 to TRBJ2-1, with TRBD2 as a possible D gene (6 bases). The CDR3 is 16 residues long. Trimming stripped 3 bases from V and 0 bases from J, with 12 bases between. Germline V gives CDR1 LGHNA, CDR2 YSLEER. The CDR3 here is CASSHVAESSYNEQFF. The DNA of the CDR3 is TGCGCCAGCAGCCATGTAGCGGAAAGCTCCTACAATGAGCAGTTCTTC.

This clone is a singleton in its sample. The chain couples TRBV19 to TRBJ2-1; TRBD2 agrees at 8 bases. The junction had 6 bases not matched to a gene; V was cut back by 6 bases and J by 2 bases. The germline gives CDR1 LNHDA, CDR2 SQIVND (reference sequence). This CDR3 is built from 15 residues. The CDR3 region is CASSPAGATYNEQFF. The DNA for the CDR3 is TGTGCCAGTAGCCCAGCGGGGGCGACCTACAATGAGCAGTTCTTC.

The rearrangement joins TRBV4-1 to TRBJ2-2; D remains unclear. Germline V CDR1 and CDR2: MGHRA, YSYEKL. The CDR3 runs to 16 residues. V lost 0 bases and J lost 3, with 11 bases in between. In DNA, the CDR3 is TGCGCCAGCAGCCAAGACCCCCCCCCGGACACCGGGGAGCTGTTTTTT. As protein: CASSQDPPPDTGELFF.

The chain combines TRBV5-4 with TRBJ1-4; D remains unclear. The V end lost 3 bases, the J end lost 1 base, and 19 bases lay between the germline ends. CDR3 length: 18 residues. Germline V gene data show CDR1 as SGHNT and CDR2 as YYREEE (reference sequence). CDR3 DNA sequence: TGTGCCAGCAGCTCCCTTCAGGCCCCAATCGGAACTAATGAAAAACTGTTTTTT. Residues: CASSSLQAPIGTNEKLFF.

This chain uses TRBV30 with TRBJ1-2, with a tentative D call TRBD1 (5 bases). This CDR3 is 13 amino acids long. CDR1 GTSNPN and CDR2 SVGIG come from the germline V gene (reference sequence). Trimming stripped 2 bases from V and 4 bases from J, with 11 bases between. The CDR3 bases are TGTGCCTGGAGTAGTAGACAGCCCTATGGCTACACCTTC. This encodes CAWSSRQPYGYTF.

V gene TRBV7-9 combines with J gene TRBJ2-1; D may be TRBD2 (5 bases). This CDR3 is 14 amino acids long. V lost 5 bases and J lost 6, with 14 bases in between. Germline-derived CDR1 and CDR2 are SEHNR and FQNEAQ (reference sequence). As DNA, the CDR3 is TGTGCCAGCAGCCCCCGTTTAGCGATCAATGAGCAGTTCTTC. Amino acid sequence: CASSPRLAINEQFF.

This chain connects TRBV29-1 to TRBJ2-7, with 14 bases aligning to TRBD2. Trimming took 4 bases from V and 0 from J; bases not matched to a gene: 11. The CDR3 is made up of 18 amino acids. The germline gives CDR1 SQVTM, CDR2 ANQGSEA. The CDR3: CSVAGLAGGDQYSYEQYF. In nucleotides, the CDR3 is TGCAGCGTTGCCGGACTAGCGGGAGGCGACCAGTACTCCTACGAGCAGTACTTC.

J is TRBJ2-1 and V is TRBV4-3; 9 positions match TRBD1. The CDR3 is made up of 18 amino acids. The ends lost 0 bases at V and 3 bases at J; junction bases unmatched: 9. Germline CDR1 LGHNA, CDR2 YSLEER. The CDR3 here is CASSQDKPGTGYYNEQFF. DNA for the CDR3: TGCGCCAGCAGCCAAGATAAACCTGGGACAGGGTACTACAATGAGCAGTTCTTC.

The chain recombines TRBV30 with TRBJ2-5, with TRBD1 matching 8 bases. The J call is in doubt because the DNA end fits TRBJ2-7 better. Germline CDR1 is GTSNPN and CDR2 is SVGIG (reference sequence). This CDR3 has 14 amino acids. CDR3 sequence: CAWSNGQGYYEQYF. The DNA of the CDR3 is TGTGCCTGGAGTAATGGACAGGGATACTACGAGCAGTACTTC.

The chain is built from TRBV30 and TRBJ2-3; 16 positions match TRBD2. Unmatched junction bases numbered 3, after V lost 1 base and J lost 2 bases. Germline-derived CDR1 and CDR2 are GTSNPN and SVGIG (reference sequence). CDR3 length equals 17 residues. The chain's CDR3 is CAWSGGLAGGATDTQYF. CDR3 DNA: TGTGCCTGGAGTGGGGGACTAGCGGGAGGGGCCACAGATACGCAGTATTTT.

This clone was seen a handful of times. J is TRBJ2-6 and V is TRBV4-1; 7 bases agree with TRBD2. Germline CDR1 reads MGHRA; CDR2 reads YSYEKL. Trimming removed 4 bases from V and 0 bases from J; junction bases left unmatched: 9. The CDR3 runs to 18 residues. CDR3 in DNA: TGCGCCAGCAGCCGACTTAGCGGGTTCGACTCTGGGGCCAACGTCCTGACTTTC. Translation: CASSRLSGFDSGANVLTF.

V and J are TRBV4-3 and TRBJ2-5; 11 bases align to TRBD2. Germline V gene data show CDR1 as LGHNA and CDR2 as YSLEER. V lost 1 base to trimming and J lost 2 bases; unmatched junction nucleotides: 6. The CDR3 spans 17 residues. CDR3 nucleotide sequence: TGCGCCAGCAGCCAAGGTCTAGCGGGGGGCCATCAAGAGACCCAGTACTTC. Translating gives CASSQGLAGGHQETQYF.

J is TRBJ1-2 and V is TRBV10-3; 8 bases agree with TRBD1. The V gene's germline CDR1 is ENHRY and CDR2 SYGVKD. There are 13 residues in the CDR3. The V gene end was trimmed by 2 bases and the J gene end by 4 bases; junction bases not matched to a gene: 0. The CDR3 coding sequence is TGTGCCATCAGTGAGGGACAGGGCTATGGCTACACCTTC. Residues: CAISEGQGYGYTF.

CDR3 bases: TGCGCCAGCAGCCCAAGCGTGGGGAACACTGAAGCTTTCTTT. It specifies CASSPSVGNTEAFF. This chain joins TRBV5-1 and TRBJ1-1; D is uncertain. Trimming removed 4 bases from V and 1 base from J, with 11 bases in between. This CDR3 has 14 residues. Germline CDR1 reads SGHRS; CDR2 reads YFSETQ.

This rearrangement joins TRBV6-6 to TRBJ2-2; TRBD2 agrees at 7 bases. Germline V gene data show CDR1 as MNHNY and CDR2 as SVGAGI (reference sequence). This CDR3 has 15 residues. Unmatched junction bases numbered 4, after V lost 5 bases and J lost 1 base. In nucleotides, the CDR3 is TGTGCCAGCAGTCTGAGCGGGGAGAACACCGGGGAGCTGTTTTTT. It is translated as CASSLSGENTGELFF.

This clone was seen just once. The gene calls are TRBV29-1 and TRBJ1-1; tentatively, D is TRBD1 (6 bases). The V gene's germline CDR1 is SQVTM and CDR2 ANQGSEA. Deletions cut 5 bases from V and 1 base from J, with 8 bases between. The CDR3 covers 12 residues. The CDR3 DNA follows: TGCAGCGTTACAGGGTGGAACACTGAAGCTTTCTTT. Translated, it gives CSVTGWNTEAFF.